This T cell receptor beta chain stems from a study of cytomegalovirus exposure and HLA in healthy donors. Across the whole study: Among roughly 190 million T cells, an earlier analysis found 90 million to 130 million unique TCR beta sequences. Overall study results and limits: The authors reported that TCR beta sequences could predict HLA-A and HLA-B alleles. These predictions were accurate for most subjects in the first cohort. 150 to 200 TCR beta chains were listed as cytomegalovirus-associated. One later analysis reportedly identified an Asian-associated ancestry cluster that showed fewer N-insertions than the 666-donor mean.

With 60 Vbeta and 13 Jbeta primers, the PCR was carried out. The repertoire was sequenced with immunoSEQ multiplex PCR; TCRdb's copy has only in-frame clones and lacks some. The repertoire holds about 200,000 clones, with about 85% as singletons. As to this clone: Its cognate antigen is unknown.

The CDR3 extends over 15 amino acids. This clonotype originated in a boy aged 2 to 10 in good health and CMV-seronegative. The sequencing sample was made of PBMCs. This chain uses TRBV21-1 with TRBJ2-2; TRBD1, the table's D call, lacks a check against the DNA. TRBV21-1 is marked as a pseudogene. CDR3 sequence (DNA): TGTGCCAGCACCCTCCTCCAGGGGGGTACCGGGGAGCTGTTTTTT. Its translation: CASTLLQGGTGELFF.